Detailed here is one T cell receptor (beta chain). The antigen is unknown. The CDR3 is 16 amino acids. Germline assignment: CDR1 KGHSH and CDR2 LQKENI. V lost 3 bases, J lost 5 bases, and 7 bases stayed unmatched. This entry is derived from a study of T cells in localized non-small cell lung cancer. Study results and limitations: Adjacent uninvolved lung had the highest clonality, suggesting focused antigen responses. Overall survival was longer when the density of T cells in the blood was higher.

Sequencing was performed with immunoSEQ multiplex PCR; in TCRdb, only in-frame clones are kept and a portion is missing. Of over 2,500 clones in the sample, approximately 35% were seen once. The chain employs TRBV18 and TRBJ2-3, with 11 bases identical to TRBD1. The sample here was lung tumor tissue, taken before any cancer treatment. The TCR originated in an older female donor with stage I lung adenocarcinoma. In DNA form, the CDR3 reads TGTGCCAGCTCACCTCCTGGACAGGGGGCAATAGATACGCAGTATTTT. It specifies CASSPPGQGAIDTQYF.